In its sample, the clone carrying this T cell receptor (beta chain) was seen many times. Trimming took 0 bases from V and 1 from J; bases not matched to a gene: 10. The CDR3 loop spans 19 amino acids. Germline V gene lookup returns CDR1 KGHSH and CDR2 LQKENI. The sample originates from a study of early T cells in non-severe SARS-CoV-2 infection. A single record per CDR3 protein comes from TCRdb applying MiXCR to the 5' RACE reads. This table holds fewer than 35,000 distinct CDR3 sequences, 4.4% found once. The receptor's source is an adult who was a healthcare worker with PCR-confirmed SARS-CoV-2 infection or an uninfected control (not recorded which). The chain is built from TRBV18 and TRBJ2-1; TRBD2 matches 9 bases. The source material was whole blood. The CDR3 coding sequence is TGTGCCAGCTCACCACCGCAGGGGAGGACTAGCGTGTCCTACAATGAGCAGTTCTTC. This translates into CASSPPQGRTSVSYNEQFF.